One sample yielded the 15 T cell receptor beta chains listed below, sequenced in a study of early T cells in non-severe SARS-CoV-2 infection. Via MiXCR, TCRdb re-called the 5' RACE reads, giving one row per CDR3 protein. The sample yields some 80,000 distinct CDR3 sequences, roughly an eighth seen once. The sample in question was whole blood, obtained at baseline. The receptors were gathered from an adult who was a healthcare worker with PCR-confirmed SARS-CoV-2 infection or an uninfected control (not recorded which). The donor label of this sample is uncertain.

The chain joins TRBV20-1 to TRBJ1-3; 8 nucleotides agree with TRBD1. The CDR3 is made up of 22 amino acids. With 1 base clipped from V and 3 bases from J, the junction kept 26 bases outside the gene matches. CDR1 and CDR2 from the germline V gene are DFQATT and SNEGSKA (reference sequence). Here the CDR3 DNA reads TGCAGTGCTAGAGTTTCCGTGATAGACAGGGGAGAGCTTGGAACCTATGGAAACACCATATATTTT. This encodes CSARVSVIDRGELGTYGNTIYF.

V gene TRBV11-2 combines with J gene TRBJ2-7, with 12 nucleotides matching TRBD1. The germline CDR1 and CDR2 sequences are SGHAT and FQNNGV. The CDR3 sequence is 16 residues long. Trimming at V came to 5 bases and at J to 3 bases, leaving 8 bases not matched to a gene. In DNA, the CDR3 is TGTGCCAGCAGCATGACCGGGACAGGGGGCAACTACGAGCAGTACTTC. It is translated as CASSMTGTGGNYEQYF. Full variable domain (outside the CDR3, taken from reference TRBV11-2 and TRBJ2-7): EAGVAQSPRYKIIEKRQSVAFWCNPISGHATLYWYQQILGQGPKLLIQFQNNGVVDDSQLPKDRFSAERLKGVDSTLKIQPAKLEDSAVYLCASSMTGTGGNYEQYFGPGTRLTVT.

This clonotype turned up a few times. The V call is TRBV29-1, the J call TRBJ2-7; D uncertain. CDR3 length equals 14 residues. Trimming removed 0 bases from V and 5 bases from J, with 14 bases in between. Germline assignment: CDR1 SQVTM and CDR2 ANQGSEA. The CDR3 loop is CSVEDRGSYNEQYF. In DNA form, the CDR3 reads TGCAGCGTTGAAGATCGAGGAAGCTATAACGAGCAGTACTTC.

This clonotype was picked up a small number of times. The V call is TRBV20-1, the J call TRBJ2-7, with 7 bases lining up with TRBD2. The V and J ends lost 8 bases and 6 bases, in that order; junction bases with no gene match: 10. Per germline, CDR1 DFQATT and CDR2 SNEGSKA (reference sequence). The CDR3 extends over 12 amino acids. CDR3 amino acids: CSPRTRSREQYF. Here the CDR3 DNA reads TGCAGTCCCAGGACTAGATCCCGCGAGCAGTACTTC.

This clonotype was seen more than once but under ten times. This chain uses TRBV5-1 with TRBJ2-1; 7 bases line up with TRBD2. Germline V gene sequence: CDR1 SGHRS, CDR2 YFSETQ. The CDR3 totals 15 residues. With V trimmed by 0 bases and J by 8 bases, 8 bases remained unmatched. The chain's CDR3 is CASSLAGGSSHEQFF. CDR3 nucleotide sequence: TGCGCCAGCAGCTTGGCTGGCGGGAGCAGCCATGAGCAGTTCTTC.

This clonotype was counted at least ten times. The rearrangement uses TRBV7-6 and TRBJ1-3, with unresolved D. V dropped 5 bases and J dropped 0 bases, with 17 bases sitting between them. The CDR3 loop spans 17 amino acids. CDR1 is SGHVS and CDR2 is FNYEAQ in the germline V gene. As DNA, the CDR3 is TGTGCCAGCAGCGCAACACCCCGCAGGTCCTCTGGAAACACCATATATTTT. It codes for CASSATPRRSSGNTIYF.

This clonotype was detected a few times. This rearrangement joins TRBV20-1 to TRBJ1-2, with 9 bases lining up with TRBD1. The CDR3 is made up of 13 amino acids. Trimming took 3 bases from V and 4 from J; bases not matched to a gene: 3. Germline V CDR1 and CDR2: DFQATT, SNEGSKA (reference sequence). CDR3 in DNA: TGCAGTGCTAGTCCGGGACAGGGCTATGGCTACACCTTC. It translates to CSASPGQGYGYTF.

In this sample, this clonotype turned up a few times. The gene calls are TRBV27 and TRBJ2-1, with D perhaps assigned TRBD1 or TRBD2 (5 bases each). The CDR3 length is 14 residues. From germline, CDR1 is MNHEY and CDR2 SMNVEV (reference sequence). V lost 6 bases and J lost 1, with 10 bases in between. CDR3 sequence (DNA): TGTGCCAGCAGAAACGGGGCTTCCTACAATGAGCAGTTCTTC. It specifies CASRNGASYNEQFF.

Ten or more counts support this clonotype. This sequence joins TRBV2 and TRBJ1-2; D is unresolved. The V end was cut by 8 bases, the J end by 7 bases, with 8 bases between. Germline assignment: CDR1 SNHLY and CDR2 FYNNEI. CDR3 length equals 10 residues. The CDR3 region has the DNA TGTGCCAGCGGGGAGTCTGGCTACACCTTC. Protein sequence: CASGESGYTF.

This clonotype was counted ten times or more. CDR3 coding DNA: TGTGCCAGCAGTTACTCGGGTGGGGCGCAGACTGAAGCTTTCTTT. This encodes CASSYSGGAQTEAFF. The rearrangement uses TRBV6-6 and TRBJ1-1; perhaps TRBD1 as D (5 bases). The CDR3 extends over 15 amino acids. Germline V gene lookup returns CDR1 MNHNY and CDR2 SVGAGI (reference sequence). V was pared by 0 bases and J by 5 bases, with 13 bases between.

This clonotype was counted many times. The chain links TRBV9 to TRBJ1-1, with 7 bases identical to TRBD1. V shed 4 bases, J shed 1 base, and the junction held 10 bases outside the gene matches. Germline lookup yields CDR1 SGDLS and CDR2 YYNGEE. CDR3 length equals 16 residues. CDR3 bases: TGTGCCAGCAGCCCAAAGCACAGGGGTACGAACACTGAAGCTTTCTTT. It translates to CASSPKHRGTNTEAFF.

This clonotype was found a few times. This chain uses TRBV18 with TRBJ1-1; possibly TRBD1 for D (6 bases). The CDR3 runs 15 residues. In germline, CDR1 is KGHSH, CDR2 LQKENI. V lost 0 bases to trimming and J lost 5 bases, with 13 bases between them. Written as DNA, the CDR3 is TGTGCCAGCTCACCACCTCAGGGGCCGCGGACTGAAGCTTTCTTT. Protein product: CASSPPQGPRTEAFF. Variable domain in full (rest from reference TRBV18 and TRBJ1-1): NAGVMQNPRHLVRRRGQEARLRCSPMKGHSHVYWYRQLPEEGLKFMVYLQKENIIDESGMPKERFSAEFPKEGPSILRIQQVVRGDSAAYFCASSPPQGPRTEAFFGQGTRLTVV.

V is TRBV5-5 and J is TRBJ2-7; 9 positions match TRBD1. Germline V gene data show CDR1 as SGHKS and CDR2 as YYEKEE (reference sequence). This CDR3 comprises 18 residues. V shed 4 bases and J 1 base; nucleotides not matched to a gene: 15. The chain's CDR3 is CASSQRGTGWQLSYEQYF. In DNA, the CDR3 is TGTGCCAGCAGCCAAAGAGGGACAGGGTGGCAGCTTTCCTACGAGCAGTACTTC.

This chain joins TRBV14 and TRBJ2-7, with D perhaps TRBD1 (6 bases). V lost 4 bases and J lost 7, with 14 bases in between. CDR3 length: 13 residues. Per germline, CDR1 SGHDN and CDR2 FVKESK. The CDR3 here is CASSRSTGIEQYF. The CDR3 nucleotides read TGTGCCAGCAGCCGCAGCACAGGGATAGAGCAGTACTTC.

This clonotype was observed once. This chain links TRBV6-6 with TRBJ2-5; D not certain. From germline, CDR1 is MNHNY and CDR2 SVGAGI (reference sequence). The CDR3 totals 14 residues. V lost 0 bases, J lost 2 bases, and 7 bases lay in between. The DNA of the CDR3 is TGTGCCAGCAGTTACTCGACTCGACAAGAGACCCAGTACTTC. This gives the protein CASSYSTRQETQYF.